A selection of T cell receptor beta chains follows, all from one sample in a study of blood T cell repertoires in COVID-19. Clones were sequenced by immunoSEQ multiplex PCR, and TCRdb holds only the in-frame ones, with some missing. The sample carries 450,000 to 500,000 clones, roughly 87% recorded once. The material sequenced was PBMCs or T cells enriched from blood (not recorded which). All receptors come from a woman between 18 and 29 years old who had recovered from COVID-19. Each CDR3 is given with its conserved first and last residue. The D gene is left open where the match is weak. Only some rows state a clone size, as once, few, many or a class for expanded clones.

D: NA; size: NA; J: TRBJ1-6; V: TRBV2; DNA: TGTGCCAGCATAGACCAGGGGAGAAATTCACCCCTCCACTTT; CDR3: CASIDQGRNSPLHF
D: NA; size: NA; J: TRBJ2-6; V: TRBV7-9; DNA: TGTGCCAGCAGCCTACCGTGGAAAGGGGCGAACGTCCTGACTTTC; CDR3: CASSLPWKGANVLTF
D: TRBD1; size: NA; J: TRBJ1-1; V: TRBV7-6; DNA: TGTGCCAGCAGCTTAGACCCGGGACAGGGACGTTACAAGAACACTGAAGCTTTCTTT; CDR3: CASSLDPGQGRYKNTEAFF
D: TRBD1; size: NA; J: TRBJ2-7; V: TRBV6-1; DNA: TGTGCCAGCAGTGAAGTGGCAGGGGGCTCCTACGAGCAGTACTTC; CDR3: CASSEVAGGSYEQYF
D: NA; size: NA; J: TRBJ1-4; V: TRBV18; DNA: TGTGCCAGCTCCAAGGACGGGGGAGAATTTGAAAAACTGTTTTTT; CDR3: CASSKDGGEFEKLFF
D: TRBD1; size: NA; J: TRBJ1-4; V: TRBV11-1; DNA: TGTGCCAGCAGCAACCGGGACAGGGCTAATGAAAAACTGTTTTTT; CDR3: CASSNRDRANEKLFF
D: NA; size: NA; J: TRBJ1-2; V: TRBV29-1; DNA: TGCAGCGTTGACCGCAGGGCGGACTATGGCTACACCTTC; CDR3: CSVDRRADYGYTF
D: NA; size: NA; J: TRBJ1-1; V: TRBV2; DNA: TGTGCCAGCATGAGGGAAATGAACACTGAAGCTTTCTTT; CDR3: CASMREMNTEAFF
D: NA; size: few; J: TRBJ1-4; V: TRBV12-3/TRBV12-4; DNA: TGTGCCAGCAGTTTCGGTGAAAAACTGTTTTTT; CDR3: CASSFGEKLFF
D: NA; size: NA; J: TRBJ1-6; V: TRBV7-9; DNA: TGTGCCAGCAGCCATTCAGGGGACGGTTCACCCCTCCACTTT; CDR3: CASSHSGDGSPLHF
D: NA; size: NA; J: TRBJ2-5; V: TRBV5-1; DNA: TGCGCCAGCAGCTTGGCCCCTTTGGAGACCCAGTACTTC; CDR3: CASSLAPLETQYF
D: NA; size: NA; J: TRBJ2-3; V: TRBV5-1; DNA: TGCGCCAGCAGCTTGGCTGACATCACAGATACGCAGTATTTT; CDR3: CASSLADITDTQYF
D: NA; size: NA; J: TRBJ1-5; V: TRBV7-2; DNA: TGTGCCAGCAGCTTTAGTTTGGAGGGGCCCCAGCATTTT; CDR3: CASSFSLEGPQHF
D: NA; size: NA; J: TRBJ1-6; V: TRBV5-8; DNA: TGTGCCAGCAGCTTGGGGGGGGGTGGATCACCCCTCCACTTT; CDR3: CASSLGGGGSPLHF
D: NA; size: NA; J: TRBJ2-5; V: TRBV10-1; DNA: TGCGCCAGCAGTAGACAGGTTGAGGAGACCCAGTACTTC; CDR3: CASSRQVEETQYF
D: TRBD1; size: few; J: TRBJ2-5; V: TRBV5-1; DNA: TGCGCCAGCAGCTTGGCCTTGGGACAGGGGCCCCAAGAGACCCAGTACTTC; CDR3: CASSLALGQGPQETQYF
D: TRBD1; size: NA; J: TRBJ2-1; V: TRBV5-1; DNA: TGCGCCAGCAGCCCCGGGACAGCATACAATGAGCAGTTCTTC; CDR3: CASSPGTAYNEQFF
D: TRBD1; size: NA; J: TRBJ2-2; V: TRBV4-1; DNA: TGCGCCAGCAGCCCCCGCATAACAGGGGAAACCGGGGAGCTGTTTTTT; CDR3: CASSPRITGETGELFF
D: NA; size: NA; J: TRBJ2-1; V: TRBV4-2; DNA: TGTGCCAGCAGCCAAGGATCAGGGGCAGCGTACAATGAGCAGTTCTTC; CDR3: CASSQGSGAAYNEQFF
D: NA; size: NA; J: TRBJ1-1; V: TRBV4-1; DNA: TGCGCCAGCAGCCAAACAAGCCCTGTGGCCGACAGAACTAACACTGAAGCTTTCTTT; CDR3: CASSQTSPVADRTNTEAFF
D: NA; size: NA; J: TRBJ2-7; V: TRBV9; DNA: TGTGCCAGCAGCGTAGATCCAGGGACCTACGAGCAGTACTTC; CDR3: CASSVDPGTYEQYF
D: TRBD1; size: NA; J: TRBJ1-1; V: TRBV6-5; DNA: TGTGCCAGCAGTTACGACAGGGAGAGGACTGAAGCTTTCTTT; CDR3: CASSYDRERTEAFF
D: NA; size: once; J: TRBJ1-6; V: TRBV9; DNA: TGTGCCAGCAGCGTAGGTGCCAGGGCAAATTCACCCCTCCACTTT; CDR3: CASSVGARANSPLHF
D: TRBD1; size: NA; J: TRBJ2-7; V: TRBV5-4; DNA: TGTGCCAGCAGCCCTCGACAGGGGGCTTGGGACGAGCAGTACTTC; CDR3: CASSPRQGAWDEQYF
D: NA; size: NA; J: TRBJ1-2; V: TRBV3-1/TRBV3-2; DNA: TGTGCCAGCAGCTACGCGACTGGACAGCACTATGGCTACACCTTC; CDR3: CASSYATGQHYGYTF
D: TRBD2; size: NA; J: TRBJ2-2; V: TRBV7-7; DNA: TGTGCCAGCAGCGGTAGCGGGGGGGCAGCCGGGGAGCTGTTTTTT; CDR3: CASSGSGGAAGELFF
D: TRBD1; size: NA; J: TRBJ1-2; V: TRBV2; DNA: TGTGCCAGCGGCGACAGGGGGGACTATGGCTACACCTTC; CDR3: CASGDRGDYGYTF
D: NA; size: NA; J: TRBJ1-4; V: TRBV12-5; DNA: TGTGCTAGTGGTTTGGGACAGCAGAATGAAAAACTGTTTTTT; CDR3: CASGLGQQNEKLFF
D: NA; size: NA; J: TRBJ2-3; V: TRBV9; DNA: TGTGCCAGCAGTGTTTACCGGGACTTCATGGGGACAGATACGCAGTATTTT; CDR3: CASSVYRDFMGTDTQYF
D: NA; size: NA; J: TRBJ2-5; V: TRBV2; DNA: TGTGCCAGCAGTCGGGGAAGACGGGAGACCCAGTACTTC; CDR3: CASSRGRRETQYF
D: NA; size: NA; J: TRBJ2-4; V: TRBV7-2; DNA: TGTGCCAGCAGCTTAGGGGTCATCGGGGACATTCAGTACTTC; CDR3: CASSLGVIGDIQYF
D: NA; size: few; J: TRBJ1-2; V: TRBV2; DNA: TGTGCCAGCAGTGAAACGGGTACTGGGGGCTACACCTTC; CDR3: CASSETGTGGYTF
D: NA; size: NA; J: TRBJ1-1; V: TRBV12-5; DNA: TGTGCTAGTGGTTTCTACTCAGGGGCGAGCACTGAAGCTTTCTTT; CDR3: CASGFYSGASTEAFF
D: TRBD1; size: NA; J: TRBJ1-1; V: TRBV6-5; DNA: TGTGCCAGCGGCAGGGGGCGCGTCACTGAAGCTTTCTTT; CDR3: CASGRGRVTEAFF
D: TRBD1; size: NA; J: TRBJ1-1; V: TRBV28; DNA: TGTGCCAGCAGTTTACCGGACAGGGGGCGAAACACTGAAGCTTTCTTT; CDR3: CASSLPDRGRNTEAFF
D: NA; size: many; J: TRBJ1-2; V: TRBV4-1; DNA: TGCGCCAGCAGCCATCCCCGCTCGGGGGGCTATGGCTACACCTTC; CDR3: CASSHPRSGGYGYTF
D: NA; size: NA; J: TRBJ2-7; V: TRBV5-4; DNA: TGTGCCAGCAGCAAACAGGCCAGACCCTACGAGCAGTACTTC; CDR3: CASSKQARPYEQYF
D: TRBD1; size: NA; J: TRBJ2-2; V: TRBV27; DNA: TGTGCCAGCAGCCCGGACAGGGCAGTCACCGGGGAGCTGTTTTTT; CDR3: CASSPDRAVTGELFF
D: TRBD1; size: NA; J: TRBJ2-4; V: TRBV5-5; DNA: TGTGCCAGCAGTCTTGGGACAGGGAACTCGGCCAAAAACATTCAGTACTTC; CDR3: CASSLGTGNSAKNIQYF
D: NA; size: NA; J: TRBJ1-1; V: TRBV18; DNA: TGTGCCAGCTCTCGGGGGATTGAGGACACTGAAGCTTTCTTT; CDR3: CASSRGIEDTEAFF
D: NA; size: NA; J: TRBJ2-7; V: TRBV5-8; DNA: TGTGCCAGCAGCCTCCGACCGGACCCAGGGTACGAGCAGTACTTC; CDR3: CASSLRPDPGYEQYF
D: NA; size: NA; J: TRBJ2-3; V: TRBV3-1/TRBV3-2; DNA: TGTGCCAGCAGCCAATTACTAGGCCATACGCAGTATTTT; CDR3: CASSQLLGHTQYF
D: NA; size: NA; J: TRBJ1-1; V: TRBV2; DNA: TGTGCCAGCACCTCGACAGTGAACACTGAAGCTTTCTTT; CDR3: CASTSTVNTEAFF
D: TRBD1; size: NA; J: TRBJ1-6; V: TRBV20-1; DNA: TGCAGTGCTAGGGCAGGGGGCCGGAAGTTTTTT; CDR3: CSARAGGRKFF
D: TRBD2; size: NA; J: TRBJ2-1; V: TRBV7-6; DNA: TGTGCCAGCAGCTTAGACTTAGCGGGGGGTTACAATGAGCAGTTCTTC; CDR3: CASSLDLAGGYNEQFF
D: NA; size: NA; J: TRBJ1-6; V: TRBV5-5; DNA: TGTGCCAGCAGCTTGGGCTTGGTCCAGAATTCACCCCTCCACTTT; CDR3: CASSLGLVQNSPLHF
D: NA; size: NA; J: TRBJ1-1; V: TRBV19; DNA: TGTGCCAGTAGTATTAAAGAGGGGAACACTGAAGCTTTCTTT; CDR3: CASSIKEGNTEAFF
D: NA; size: NA; J: TRBJ1-6; V: TRBV5-6; DNA: TGTGCCAGCAGCTTGTCCCGGGTCGGCTCACCCCTCCACTTT; CDR3: CASSLSRVGSPLHF
D: NA; size: NA; J: TRBJ2-3; V: TRBV12-3/TRBV12-4; DNA: TGTGCCAGCACTGGAGAGGACACAGATACGCAGTATTTT; CDR3: CASTGEDTDTQYF
D: TRBD2; size: NA; J: TRBJ2-3; V: TRBV27; DNA: TGTGCCAGCAGTCTATCGATTAGCGGGGGACGCACAGATACGCAGTATTTT; CDR3: CASSLSISGGRTDTQYF
D: TRBD1; size: NA; J: TRBJ2-1; V: TRBV7-6; DNA: TGTGCCAGCAGCTTAGCGAACAGGGGCGCGACGGTGTACGATGAGCAGTTCTTC; CDR3: CASSLANRGATVYDEQFF
D: TRBD2; size: NA; J: TRBJ2-1; V: TRBV30; DNA: TGTGCCTGGAAAGGCCCAGCGGGGTCCTACAATGAGCAGTTCTTC; CDR3: CAWKGPAGSYNEQFF
D: NA; size: NA; J: TRBJ1-2; V: TRBV5-6; DNA: TGTGCCAGCAGCACGGAGACTAACTATGGCTACACCTTC; CDR3: CASSTETNYGYTF
D: TRBD2; size: NA; J: TRBJ2-1; V: TRBV28; DNA: TGTGCCAGCAGCCCCGGGACTAGCGGGGGTGACTCCTACAATGAGCAGTTCTTC; CDR3: CASSPGTSGGDSYNEQFF